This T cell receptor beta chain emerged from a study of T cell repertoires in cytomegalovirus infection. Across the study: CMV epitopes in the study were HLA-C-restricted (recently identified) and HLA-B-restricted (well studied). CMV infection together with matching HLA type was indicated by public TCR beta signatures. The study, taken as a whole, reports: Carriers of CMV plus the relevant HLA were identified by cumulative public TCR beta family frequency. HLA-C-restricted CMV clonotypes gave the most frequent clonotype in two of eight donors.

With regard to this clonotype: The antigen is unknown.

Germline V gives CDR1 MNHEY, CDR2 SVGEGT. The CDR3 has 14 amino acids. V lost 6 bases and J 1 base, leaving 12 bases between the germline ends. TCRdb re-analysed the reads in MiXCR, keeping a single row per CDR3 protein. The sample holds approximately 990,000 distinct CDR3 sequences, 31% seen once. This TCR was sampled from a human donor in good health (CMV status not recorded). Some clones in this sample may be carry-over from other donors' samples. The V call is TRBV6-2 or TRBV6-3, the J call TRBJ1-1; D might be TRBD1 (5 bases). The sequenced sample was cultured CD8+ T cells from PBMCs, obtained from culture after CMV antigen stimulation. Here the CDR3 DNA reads TGTGCCAGCAGCCGGGACTCCCAGAACACTGAAGCTTTCTTT. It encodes CASSRDSQNTEAFF.